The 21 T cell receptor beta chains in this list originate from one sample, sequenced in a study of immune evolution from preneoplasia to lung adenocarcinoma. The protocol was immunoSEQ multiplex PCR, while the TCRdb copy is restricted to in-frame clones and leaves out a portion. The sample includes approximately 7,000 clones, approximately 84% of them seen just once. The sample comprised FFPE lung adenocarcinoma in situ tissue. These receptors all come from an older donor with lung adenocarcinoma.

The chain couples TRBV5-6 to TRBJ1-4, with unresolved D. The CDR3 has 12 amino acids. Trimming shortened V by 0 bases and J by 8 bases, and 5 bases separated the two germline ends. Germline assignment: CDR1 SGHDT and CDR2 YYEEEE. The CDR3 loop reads CASSLAEEKLFF. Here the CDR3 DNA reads TGTGCCAGCAGCTTGGCCGAGGAAAAACTGTTTTTT. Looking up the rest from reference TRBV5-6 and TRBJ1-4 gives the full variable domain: DAGVTQSPTHLIKTRGQQVTLRCSPKSGHDTVSWYQQALGQGPQFIFQYYEEEERQRGNFPDRFSGHQFPNYSSELNVNALLLGDSALYLCASSLAEEKLFFGSGTQLSVL.

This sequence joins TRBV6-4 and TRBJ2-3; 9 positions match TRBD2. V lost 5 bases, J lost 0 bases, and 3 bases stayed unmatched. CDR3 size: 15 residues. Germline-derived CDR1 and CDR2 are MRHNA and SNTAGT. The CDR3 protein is CASSQTSGSTDTQYF. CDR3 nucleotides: TGTGCCAGCAGTCAGACTAGCGGAAGCACAGATACGCAGTATTTT.

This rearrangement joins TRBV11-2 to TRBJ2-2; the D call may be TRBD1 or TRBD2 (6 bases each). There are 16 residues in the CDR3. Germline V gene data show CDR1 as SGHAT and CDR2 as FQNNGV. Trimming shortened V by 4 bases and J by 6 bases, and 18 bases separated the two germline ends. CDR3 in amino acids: CASSSGTRGLPGELFF. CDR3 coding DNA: TGTGCCAGCAGCTCCGGGACAAGGGGACTCCCCGGGGAGCTGTTTTTT.

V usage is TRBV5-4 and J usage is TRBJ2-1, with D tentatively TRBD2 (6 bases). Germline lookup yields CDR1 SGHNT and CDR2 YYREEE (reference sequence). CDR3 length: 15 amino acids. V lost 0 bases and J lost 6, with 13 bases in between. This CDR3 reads CASSLEAGGFNEQFF. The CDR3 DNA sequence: TGTGCCAGCAGCTTGGAAGCGGGTGGGTTCAATGAGCAGTTCTTC.

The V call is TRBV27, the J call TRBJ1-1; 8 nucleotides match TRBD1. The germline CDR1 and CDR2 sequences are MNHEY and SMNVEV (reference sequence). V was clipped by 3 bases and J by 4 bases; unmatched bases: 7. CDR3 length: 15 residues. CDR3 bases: TGTGCCAGCAGTTTCCAGGGGGCAGCGAGCACTGAAGCTTTCTTT. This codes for CASSFQGAASTEAFF.

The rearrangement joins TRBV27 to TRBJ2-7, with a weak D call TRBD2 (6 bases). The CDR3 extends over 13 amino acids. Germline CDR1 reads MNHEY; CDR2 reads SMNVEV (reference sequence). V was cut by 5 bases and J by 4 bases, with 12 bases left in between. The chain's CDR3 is CASSPGTLYEQYF. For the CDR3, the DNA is TGTGCCAGCAGTCCAGGGACTCTGTACGAGCAGTACTTC.

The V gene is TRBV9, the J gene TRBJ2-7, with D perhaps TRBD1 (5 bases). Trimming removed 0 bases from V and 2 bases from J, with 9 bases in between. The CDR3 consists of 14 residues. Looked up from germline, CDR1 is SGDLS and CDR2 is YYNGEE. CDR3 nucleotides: TGTGCCAGCAGCGTAGGGACACTACCCTACGAGCAGTACTTC. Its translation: CASSVGTLPYEQYF.

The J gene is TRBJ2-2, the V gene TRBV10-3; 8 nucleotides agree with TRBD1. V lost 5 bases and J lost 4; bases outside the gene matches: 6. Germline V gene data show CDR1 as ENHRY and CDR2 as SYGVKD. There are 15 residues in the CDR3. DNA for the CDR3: TGTGCCATCAGTAGCGGACAGGGAAGCACCGGGGAGCTGTTTTTT. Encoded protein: CAISSGQGSTGELFF.

CDR3 loop: CASSSPGTGGATF. The CDR3 DNA is TGTGCCAGTAGTTCACCGGGGACAGGGGGTGCTACCTTC. J is TRBJ1-2 and V is TRBV19, with 11 bases that match TRBD1. After removal of 5 bases from V and 14 bases from J, the junction contained 10 bases not matched to a gene. The CDR3 has 13 residues. The germline V gene has CDR1 LNHDA and CDR2 SQIVND (reference sequence). The full variable domain, its missing parts supplied by reference TRBV19 and TRBJ1-2, is DGGITQSPKYLFRKEGQNVTLSCEQNLNHDAMYWYRQDPGQGLRLIYYSQIVNDFQKGDIAEGYSVSREKKESFPLTVTSAQKNPTAFYLCASSSPGTGGATFGSGTRLTVV.

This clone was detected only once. CDR3 DNA: TGTGCCAGCAACGTTGGACTGGGGACCTACAATGAGCAGTTCTTC. This translates into CASNVGLGTYNEQFF. The chain links TRBV9 to TRBJ2-1, with D possibly matching TRBD2 (5 bases). The CDR3 has 15 amino acids. Per germline, CDR1 SGDLS and CDR2 YYNGEE. The ends were cut back, 6 bases at V and 2 bases at J, with 15 bases in the middle.

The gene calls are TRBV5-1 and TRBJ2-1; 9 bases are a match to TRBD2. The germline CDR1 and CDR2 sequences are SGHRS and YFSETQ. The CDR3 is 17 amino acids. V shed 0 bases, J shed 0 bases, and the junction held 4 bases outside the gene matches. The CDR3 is CASSLGAGGPSYNEQFF. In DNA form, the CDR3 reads TGCGCCAGCAGCTTGGGTGCGGGAGGGCCCTCCTACAATGAGCAGTTCTTC.

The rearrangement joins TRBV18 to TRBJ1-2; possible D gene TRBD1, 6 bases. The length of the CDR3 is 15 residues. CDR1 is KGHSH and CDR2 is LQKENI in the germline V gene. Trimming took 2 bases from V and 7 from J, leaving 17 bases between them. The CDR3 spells CASSPETGNGVGYTF. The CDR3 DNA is TGTGCCAGCTCACCAGAGACAGGAAACGGGGTTGGCTACACCTTC. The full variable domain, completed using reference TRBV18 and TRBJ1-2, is NAGVMQNPRHLVRRRGQEARLRCSPMKGHSHVYWYRQLPEEGLKFMVYLQKENIIDESGMPKERFSAEFPKEGPSILRIQQVVRGDSAAYFCASSPETGNGVGYTFGSGTRLTVV.

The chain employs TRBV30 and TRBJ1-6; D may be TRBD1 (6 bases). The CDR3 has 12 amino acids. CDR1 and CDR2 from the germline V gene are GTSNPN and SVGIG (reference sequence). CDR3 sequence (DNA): TGTGCTGGACAGAAGCCGAATTCACCCCTCCACTTT. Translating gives CAGQKPNSPLHF.

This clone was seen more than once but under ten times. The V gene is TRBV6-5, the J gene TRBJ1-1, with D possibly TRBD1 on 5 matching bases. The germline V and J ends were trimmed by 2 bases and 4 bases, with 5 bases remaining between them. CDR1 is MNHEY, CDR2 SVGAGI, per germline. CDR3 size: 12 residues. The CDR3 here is CASSYGGTEAFF. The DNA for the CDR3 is TGTGCCAGCAGTTACGGGGGCACTGAAGCTTTCTTT.

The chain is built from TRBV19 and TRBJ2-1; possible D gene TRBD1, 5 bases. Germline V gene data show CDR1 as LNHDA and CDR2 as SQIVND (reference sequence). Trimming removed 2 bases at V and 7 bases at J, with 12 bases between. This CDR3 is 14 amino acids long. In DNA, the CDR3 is TGTGCCAGTAGTATATCCAGGGATGTGAATGAGCAGTTCTTC. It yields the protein CASSISRDVNEQFF.

CDR3 nucleotides: TGCGCCAGCAGCTTGAATCTAGGGTCGGAGACCCAGTACTTC. It specifies CASSLNLGSETQYF. The genes are TRBV5-1 and TRBJ2-5; D is undetermined. This CDR3 is 14 amino acids long. The germline gives CDR1 SGHRS, CDR2 YFSETQ. Trimming pared 1 base from V and 5 bases from J, leaving 12 bases between.

CDR3 sequence (DNA): TGTGCCAGCAGCCAAGGGGGCGGCGAGGGTTACGAGCAGTACTTC. Encoded protein: CASSQGGGEGYEQYF. V and J are TRBV4-2 and TRBJ2-7, with D perhaps being TRBD1 or TRBD2 (5 bases each). The CDR3 extends over 15 amino acids. Deletions cut 1 base from V and 4 bases from J, with 14 bases between. Germline V CDR1 and CDR2: LGHNA, YNFKEQ.

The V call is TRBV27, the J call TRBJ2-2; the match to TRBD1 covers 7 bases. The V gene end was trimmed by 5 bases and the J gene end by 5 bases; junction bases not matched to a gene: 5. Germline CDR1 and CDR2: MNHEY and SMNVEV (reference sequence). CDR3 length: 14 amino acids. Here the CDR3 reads CASSIQTGTGELFF. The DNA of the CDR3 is TGTGCCAGCAGTATCCAGACAGGGACCGGGGAGCTGTTTTTT.

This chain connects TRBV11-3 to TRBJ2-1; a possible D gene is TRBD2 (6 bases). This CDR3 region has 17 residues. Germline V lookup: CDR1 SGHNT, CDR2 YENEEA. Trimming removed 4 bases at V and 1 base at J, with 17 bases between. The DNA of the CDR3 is TGTGCCAGCAGCTCATTAACCGGGACTCGATCCTACAATGAGCAGTTCTTC. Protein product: CASSSLTGTRSYNEQFF.

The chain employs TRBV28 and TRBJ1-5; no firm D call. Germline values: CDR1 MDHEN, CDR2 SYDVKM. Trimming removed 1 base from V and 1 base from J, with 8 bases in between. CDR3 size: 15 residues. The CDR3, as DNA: TGTGCCAGCAGTTTATCGGGGTACAGCAATCAGCCCCAGCATTTT. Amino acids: CASSLSGYSNQPQHF.

CDR3 nucleotide sequence: TGTGCCAGCAGCTTAGAAAACACCGGGGAGCTGTTTTTT. Amino acid sequence: CASSLENTGELFF. The chain couples TRBV11-3 to TRBJ2-2; D is ambiguous. Deletions cut 0 bases from V and 2 bases from J, with 1 base between. Germline V gene lookup returns CDR1 SGHNT and CDR2 YENEEA. The CDR3 is 13 residues long.